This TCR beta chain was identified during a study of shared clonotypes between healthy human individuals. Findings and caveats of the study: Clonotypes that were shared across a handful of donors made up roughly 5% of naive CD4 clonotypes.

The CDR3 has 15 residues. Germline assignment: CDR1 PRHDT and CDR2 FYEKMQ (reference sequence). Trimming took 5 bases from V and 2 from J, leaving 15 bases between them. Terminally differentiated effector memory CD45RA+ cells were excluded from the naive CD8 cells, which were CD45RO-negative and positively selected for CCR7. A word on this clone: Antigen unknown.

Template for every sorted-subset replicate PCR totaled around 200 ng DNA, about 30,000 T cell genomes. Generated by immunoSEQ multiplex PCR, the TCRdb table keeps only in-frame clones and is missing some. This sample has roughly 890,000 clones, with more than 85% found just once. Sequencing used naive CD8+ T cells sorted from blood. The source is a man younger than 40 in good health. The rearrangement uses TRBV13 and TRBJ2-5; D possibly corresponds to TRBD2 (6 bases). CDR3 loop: CASSHLEGPQETQYF. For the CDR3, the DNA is TGTGCCAGCAGCCACCTGGAGGGCCCGCAAGAGACCCAGTACTTC.